These T cell receptor beta chains were read from a single sample in a study of cytomegalovirus exposure and HLA in healthy donors. Assay: immunoSEQ multiplex PCR; the TCRdb copy retains only in-frame clones and omits some. Of fewer than 150,000 clones listed, around 79% are singletons. Sequencing was done on a sample of PBMCs. The source is a woman aged 40 to 50 in good health and CMV-seronegative. The CDR3 runs from the conserved cysteine through the conserved F or W. The D gene is left open where the match is weak. Size tells how often a clone was seen (once, few, many) or the class of an expanded clone, and some rows leave it out.

d_call: TRBD2; v_call: TRBV12-5; clone_size: .; j_call: TRBJ2-3; cdr3_aa: CASGLGAGGQYF; cdr3_nt: TGTGCTAGTGGTTTGGGAGCGGGGGGGCAGTATTTT
d_call: TRBD1; v_call: TRBV4-3; clone_size: .; j_call: TRBJ2-7; cdr3_aa: CASSQAPGQGTYEQYF; cdr3_nt: TGCGCCAGCAGCCAAGCCCCAGGACAGGGGACCTACGAGCAGTACTTC
d_call: .; v_call: TRBV7-8; clone_size: .; j_call: TRBJ1-1; cdr3_aa: CASSPDRANTEAFF; cdr3_nt: TGTGCCAGCAGCCCGGACAGAGCGAACACTGAAGCTTTCTTT
d_call: TRBD1; v_call: TRBV27; clone_size: .; j_call: TRBJ2-7; cdr3_aa: CASSLFGTGRPLYF; cdr3_nt: TGTGCCAGCAGTTTATTCGGGACAGGTCGCCCCTTGTACTTC
d_call: .; v_call: TRBV27; clone_size: .; j_call: TRBJ2-5; cdr3_aa: CASSGGAEETQYF; cdr3_nt: TGTGCCAGCAGTGGGGGGGCGGAGGAGACCCAGTACTTC
d_call: TRBD1; v_call: TRBV6-1; clone_size: .; j_call: TRBJ1-2; cdr3_aa: CASSESGQGDGYTF; cdr3_nt: TGTGCCAGCAGTGAATCAGGACAGGGGGATGGCTACACCTTC
d_call: .; v_call: TRBV9; clone_size: .; j_call: TRBJ2-1; cdr3_aa: CASSPPPGGSYNEQFF; cdr3_nt: TGTGCCAGCAGCCCCCCACCCGGGGGCTCCTACAATGAGCAGTTCTTC
d_call: TRBD1; v_call: TRBV7-3; clone_size: .; j_call: TRBJ1-6; cdr3_aa: CASSGGQGNSPLHF; cdr3_nt: TGTGCCAGCAGTGGCGGACAGGGGAATTCACCCCTCCACTTT
d_call: .; v_call: TRBV7-9; clone_size: few; j_call: TRBJ2-2; cdr3_aa: CSSSPFRRNTGELFF; cdr3_nt: TGTTCCAGCAGCCCTTTTCGCAGGAACACCGGGGAGCTGTTTTTT
d_call: .; v_call: TRBV30; clone_size: few; j_call: TRBJ1-2; cdr3_aa: CAWAAGTGGYTF; cdr3_nt: TGTGCCTGGGCGGCCGGGACTGGGGGCTACACCTTC
d_call: TRBD1; v_call: TRBV7-9; clone_size: .; j_call: TRBJ2-5; cdr3_aa: CASSQSTGWETQYF; cdr3_nt: TGTGCCAGCAGCCAATCGACAGGGTGGGAGACCCAGTACTTC
d_call: TRBD1; v_call: TRBV2; clone_size: .; j_call: TRBJ1-5; cdr3_aa: CAGGQGAGQPQHF; cdr3_nt: TGTGCCGGGGGACAGGGGGCGGGTCAGCCCCAGCATTTT
d_call: TRBD1; v_call: TRBV5-1; clone_size: .; j_call: TRBJ1-1; cdr3_aa: CASSLAGQGVNTEAFF; cdr3_nt: TGCGCCAGCAGCTTGGCCGGTCAGGGGGTGAACACTGAAGCTTTCTTT
d_call: .; v_call: TRBV27; clone_size: .; j_call: TRBJ1-4; cdr3_aa: CASSLRGSREKLFF; cdr3_nt: TGTGCCAGCAGTTTACGGGGATCTCGGGAAAAACTGTTTTTT
d_call: .; v_call: TRBV7-5; clone_size: .; j_call: TRBJ2-1; cdr3_aa: CARSLPKQGAGEQFF; cdr3_nt: TGTGCCAGAAGCTTACCAAAACAGGGGGCGGGTGAGCAGTTCTTC
d_call: TRBD1; v_call: TRBV27; clone_size: .; j_call: TRBJ1-5; cdr3_aa: CASSGTGHNQPQHF; cdr3_nt: TGTGCCAGCAGTGGGACAGGGCACAATCAGCCCCAGCATTTT
d_call: .; v_call: TRBV2; clone_size: .; j_call: TRBJ2-1; cdr3_aa: CASRNGAGQTNEQFF; cdr3_nt: TGTGCCAGCAGAAATGGGGCAGGGCAGACGAATGAGCAGTTCTTC
d_call: TRBD1; v_call: TRBV27; clone_size: few; j_call: TRBJ1-2; cdr3_aa: CASSFRGQARGYTF; cdr3_nt: TGTGCCAGCAGTTTTAGAGGACAGGCTCGGGGCTACACCTTC
d_call: .; v_call: TRBV10-3; clone_size: .; j_call: TRBJ2-3; cdr3_aa: CAISGAGLDSDTQYF; cdr3_nt: TGTGCCATCAGTGGGGCGGGTTTGGATTCCGATACGCAGTATTTT
d_call: TRBD2; v_call: TRBV11-1; clone_size: .; j_call: TRBJ2-7; cdr3_aa: CASSLGGGELAGAYEQYF; cdr3_nt: TGTGCCAGCAGCTTAGGAGGCGGGGAACTAGCGGGGGCCTACGAGCAGTACTTC
d_call: .; v_call: TRBV18; clone_size: few; j_call: TRBJ2-1; cdr3_aa: CASSPARDNEQFF; cdr3_nt: TGTGCCAGCTCACCCGCTAGGGACAATGAGCAGTTCTTC
d_call: TRBD2; v_call: TRBV6-1; clone_size: many; j_call: TRBJ2-6; cdr3_aa: CASGGESGPDVLTF; cdr3_nt: TGTGCCAGCGGGGGGGAATCTGGTCCCGACGTCCTGACTTTC
d_call: .; v_call: TRBV5-1; clone_size: .; j_call: TRBJ2-7; cdr3_aa: CASSAGPEGYEQYF; cdr3_nt: TGCGCCAGCAGCGCGGGACCGGAAGGCTACGAGCAGTACTTC
d_call: TRBD2; v_call: TRBV7-7; clone_size: .; j_call: TRBJ2-1; cdr3_aa: CASSPRGGEQFF; cdr3_nt: TGTGCCAGCAGCCCTCGGGGGGGTGAGCAGTTCTTC
d_call: .; v_call: TRBV6-1; clone_size: .; j_call: TRBJ2-7; cdr3_aa: CASSESGRAYEQYF; cdr3_nt: TGTGCCAGCAGTGAAAGTGGGCGGGCCTACGAGCAGTACTTC
d_call: TRBD1; v_call: TRBV6-6; clone_size: .; j_call: TRBJ2-5; cdr3_aa: CASSPGTGGTETQYF; cdr3_nt: TGTGCCAGCAGCCCCGGGACAGGGGGTACGGAGACCCAGTACTTC
d_call: .; v_call: TRBV6-5; clone_size: .; j_call: TRBJ1-1; cdr3_aa: CASRPPGGTEAFF; cdr3_nt: TGTGCCAGCAGACCCCCGGGGGGCACTGAAGCTTTCTTT
d_call: .; v_call: TRBV4-3; clone_size: .; j_call: TRBJ2-5; cdr3_aa: CASSRNRDQNQETQYF; cdr3_nt: TGCGCCAGCAGCCGGAACAGAGACCAGAACCAAGAGACCCAGTACTTC
d_call: .; v_call: TRBV29-1; clone_size: .; j_call: TRBJ2-3; cdr3_aa: CSVERRRDTQYF; cdr3_nt: TGCAGCGTTGAAAGGCGGCGGGATACGCAGTATTTT
d_call: TRBD1; v_call: TRBV5-8; clone_size: few; j_call: TRBJ2-4; cdr3_aa: CASSLQGDLKNIQYF; cdr3_nt: TGTGCCAGCAGCTTGCAGGGGGATCTCAAAAACATTCAGTACTTC
d_call: .; v_call: TRBV7-2; clone_size: .; j_call: TRBJ1-2; cdr3_aa: CASSPHHTNYGYTF; cdr3_nt: TGTGCCAGCAGCCCTCATCACACTAACTATGGCTACACCTTC
d_call: .; v_call: TRBV4-1; clone_size: .; j_call: TRBJ2-1; cdr3_aa: CASSGPPYNEQFF; cdr3_nt: TGCGCCAGTTCAGGTCCCCCCTACAATGAGCAGTTCTTC
d_call: TRBD2; v_call: TRBV15; clone_size: .; j_call: TRBJ2-4; cdr3_aa: CATSSIAGGPNIQYF; cdr3_nt: TGTGCCACCAGCAGCATAGCGGGAGGGCCAAACATTCAGTACTTC
d_call: .; v_call: TRBV2; clone_size: .; j_call: TRBJ2-7; cdr3_aa: CASSEATSYEQYF; cdr3_nt: TGTGCCAGCAGTGAGGCCACCTCCTACGAGCAGTACTTC
d_call: .; v_call: TRBV15; clone_size: .; j_call: TRBJ2-1; cdr3_aa: CATSRDGPGAFYNEQFF; cdr3_nt: TGTGCCACCAGCAGAGATGGGCCGGGAGCGTTCTACAATGAGCAGTTCTTC
d_call: TRBD1; v_call: TRBV2; clone_size: .; j_call: TRBJ1-2; cdr3_aa: CASSRQTGLDGYTF; cdr3_nt: TGTGCCAGCAGTAGACAGACAGGGTTGGATGGCTACACCTTC
d_call: .; v_call: TRBV11-2; clone_size: .; j_call: TRBJ1-3; cdr3_aa: CASSLDISGNTIYF; cdr3_nt: TGTGCCAGCAGCTTAGATATCTCTGGAAACACCATATATTTT
d_call: .; v_call: TRBV2; clone_size: .; j_call: TRBJ1-2; cdr3_aa: CASSDSGVNYGYTF; cdr3_nt: TGTGCCAGCAGTGACTCAGGGGTTAACTATGGCTACACCTTC
d_call: TRBD1; v_call: TRBV5-6; clone_size: .; j_call: TRBJ2-3; cdr3_aa: CASSWDREGDTQYF; cdr3_nt: TGTGCCAGCAGCTGGGACAGGGAGGGAGATACGCAGTATTTT
d_call: .; v_call: TRBV6-1; clone_size: .; j_call: TRBJ1-2; cdr3_aa: CASSDQTGPLDGYTF; cdr3_nt: TGTGCCAGCAGTGATCAGACAGGCCCTCTTGATGGCTACACCTTC
d_call: .; v_call: TRBV7-2; clone_size: .; j_call: TRBJ1-2; cdr3_aa: CASSLAGQNGGYTF; cdr3_nt: TGTGCCAGCAGCTTAGCAGGTCAAAACGGGGGCTACACCTTC
d_call: .; v_call: TRBV28; clone_size: .; j_call: TRBJ2-7; cdr3_aa: CASSSPIAAYEQYF; cdr3_nt: TGTGCCAGCAGTTCCCCTATAGCCGCCTACGAGCAGTACTTC
d_call: .; v_call: TRBV5-5; clone_size: .; j_call: TRBJ2-5; cdr3_aa: CASSPGVQETQYF; cdr3_nt: TGTGCCAGCAGTCCGGGGGTTCAAGAGACCCAGTACTTC
d_call: TRBD1; v_call: TRBV7-8; clone_size: few; j_call: TRBJ1-1; cdr3_aa: CASSLDRGNTEAFF; cdr3_nt: TGTGCCAGCAGCTTAGACAGGGGGAACACTGAAGCTTTCTTT
d_call: TRBD2; v_call: TRBV4-3; clone_size: .; j_call: TRBJ2-7; cdr3_aa: CASSQGLAGVSYEQYF; cdr3_nt: TGCGCCAGCAGCCAAGGACTAGCGGGAGTCTCCTACGAGCAGTACTTC
d_call: TRBD1; v_call: TRBV4-2; clone_size: once; j_call: TRBJ2-3; cdr3_aa: CASSQGQGTQYF; cdr3_nt: TGTGCCAGCAGCCAAGGACAGGGAACGCAGTATTTT
d_call: .; v_call: TRBV6-6; clone_size: few; j_call: TRBJ1-1; cdr3_aa: CASSYSPDGRAEAFF; cdr3_nt: TGTGCCAGCAGTTACTCGCCCGATGGGAGGGCTGAAGCTTTCTTT
d_call: .; v_call: TRBV29-1; clone_size: .; j_call: TRBJ1-4; cdr3_aa: CSVELGSNEKLFF; cdr3_nt: TGCAGCGTTGAGCTAGGGAGTAATGAAAAACTGTTTTTT